Shown below are 6 T cell receptor beta chains from a single sample sequenced in a study of cytomegalovirus exposure and HLA in healthy donors. The primer mix had 60 Vbeta and 13 Jbeta primers. Data came from immunoSEQ multiplex PCR; TCRdb stores just in-frame clones and leaves some out. Of roughly 150,000 clones in the sample, about 64% were seen once. The sequenced sample was PBMCs. These receptors were collected from a woman in her 30s in good health and CMV-seropositive.

The rearrangement uses TRBV4-1 and TRBJ2-1; 8 bases are shared with TRBD2. This CDR3 has 17 residues. From germline, CDR1 is MGHRA and CDR2 YSYEKL. Germline trimming cut 2 bases from V and 1 base from J; bases unmatched to any gene: 7. The CDR3 DNA follows: TGCGCCAGCAGCCAATGGGTCGGGGGGGGTTCCTACAATGAGCAGTTCTTC. Protein product: CASSQWVGGGSYNEQFF.

The chain couples TRBV5-8 to TRBJ2-7; no clear D. V lost 0 bases to trimming and J lost 2 bases, with 12 bases between them. The germline gives CDR1 SGHTS, CDR2 YDEGEE. CDR3 length: 15 residues. Here the CDR3 DNA reads TGTGCCAGCAGCTTGGCCGTAGCTAATCCCTACGAGCAGTACTTC. Translating gives CASSLAVANPYEQYF.

CDR3 protein: CASSSINSPLHF. CDR3 nucleotide sequence: TGTGCCAGCAGCTCAATTAATTCACCCCTCCACTTT. V and J are TRBV7-9 and TRBJ1-6; D remains unclear. Trimming took off 4 bases at V and 6 bases at J, with 4 bases between the two ends. There are 12 residues in the CDR3. Germline CDR1 SEHNR, CDR2 FQNEAQ (reference sequence).

The gene calls are TRBV14 and TRBJ1-2; 10 bases are a match to TRBD1. This CDR3 is built from 18 residues. CDR1 and CDR2 from the germline V gene are SGHDN and FVKESK. After removal of 0 bases from V and 4 bases from J, the junction contained 11 bases not matched to a gene. CDR3 residues: CASSQDLRTGGGSYGYTF. The CDR3 nucleotides are TGTGCCAGCAGCCAAGATCTCCGGACAGGGGGAGGTAGCTATGGCTACACCTTC.

A few counts support this clone. The CDR3 bases are TGTGCCAGCAGCTTCCAAGTGACAGGCACCGGGGAGCTGTTTTTT. It translates to CASSFQVTGTGELFF. The rearrangement joins TRBV5-4 to TRBJ2-2, with a weak D call TRBD1 (6 bases). The V gene lost 2 bases and the J gene lost 4 bases, with 12 bases spanning the gap. The CDR3 totals 15 residues. Germline CDR1 and CDR2: SGHNT and YYREEE (reference sequence).

This clone appeared a few times. The chain combines TRBV18 with TRBJ2-5; 9 bases match TRBD2. Germline V gives CDR1 KGHSH, CDR2 LQKENI. V shed 0 bases, J shed 4 bases, and the junction held 3 bases outside the gene matches. The CDR3 contains 15 residues. The DNA of the CDR3 is TGTGCCAGCTCACCACCGGGCGGGAGGGGAGAGACCCAGTACTTC. Amino acids: CASSPPGGRGETQYF.